This T cell receptor (beta chain) was sequenced in a study of blood T cells in healthy people across ages. A sample-barcoded 5' primer and a J-beta primer mix were used in a second PCR of roughly 7 to 12 cycles. At least 2.5 million CDR3-containing paired-end reads were obtained per sample. Each CDR3 protein gets one entry after TCRdb re-called the 5' RACE reads with MiXCR. The data show some 1.4 million distinct CDR3 sequences, with roughly 45% seen just once and roughly 7.9% held by the top ten. In each sample, at least 6 million PBMCs were isolated. Total RNA extracted from each sample amounted to at least 5.5 micrograms. The CDR3 consists of 15 residues. The V gene lost 4 bases and the J gene lost 5 bases, with 20 bases spanning the gap. Germline V gene sequence: CDR1 DFQATT, CDR2 SNEGSKA (reference sequence).

What was sequenced was blood. The sequence was obtained from a woman under 30 in good health. This chain uses TRBV20-1 with TRBJ1-1; unclear D gene. CDR3 DNA: TGCAGTGCTACCTATAGAGGCACTTCGAGAACTGAAGCTTTCTTT. Amino acid sequence: CSATYRGTSRTEAFF.